Following are 17 T cell receptor beta chains from one sample sequenced in a study of technical replicates of blood from several donors. Assay used: immunoSEQ multiplex PCR; TCRdb lists only in-frame clones, some missing. The table shows about 93,000 clones, with 95% occurring only once. Sequencing used T cells isolated from PBMCs. The source is a human donor in good health.

This clone was counted once. The chain combines TRBV10-1 with TRBJ2-7, with D possibly being TRBD2 (5 bases). CDR1 is WNHNN, CDR2 SYGVQD, per germline (reference sequence). This CDR3 is 13 amino acids long. V shed 6 bases and J shed 0 bases, with 9 bases lying between them. CDR3: CASSPGISYEQYF. CDR3 nucleotides: TGCGCCAGCAGCCCCGGGATCTCCTACGAGCAGTACTTC.

This clone was detected only once. The chain links TRBV10-3 to TRBJ2-2; maybe TRBD2 (5 bases). Germline lookup yields CDR1 ENHRY and CDR2 SYGVKD. There are 14 residues in the CDR3. V gave up 3 bases and J gave up 5 bases, with 10 bases separating them. CDR3 protein: CAISDPRGTGELFF. CDR3 bases: TGTGCCATCAGTGACCCTAGAGGGACCGGGGAGCTGTTTTTT.

The J gene is TRBJ2-1, the V gene TRBV10-3, with D possibly being TRBD2 (5 bases). This CDR3 region has 12 residues. Germline CDR1 and CDR2: ENHRY and SYGVKD. Trimming left V 4 bases short and J 7 bases short, with 8 bases between. The CDR3 DNA reads as TGTGCCATCAGTGGGACTCTAAATGAGCAGTTCTTC. It specifies CAISGTLNEQFF.

The genes are TRBV5-6 and TRBJ1-6; TRBD1 might be the D (6 bases). Looked up from germline, CDR1 is SGHDT and CDR2 is YYEEEE. The CDR3 runs to 14 residues. Trimming took 8 bases from V and 0 from J, leaving 9 bases between them. CDR3 DNA sequence: TGTGCCAGTACAGGGATCTCCTATAATTCACCCCTCCACTTT. This gives the protein CASTGISYNSPLHF.

This chain links TRBV20-1 with TRBJ2-7; D is undetermined. Germline lookup yields CDR1 DFQATT and CDR2 SNEGSKA (reference sequence). V was cut by 0 bases and J by 5 bases, with 5 bases left in between. The CDR3 is 11 residues long. The CDR3 nucleotides read TGCAGTGCTAGAGATTCCAACGAGCAGTACTTC. Translating gives CSARDSNEQYF.

The chain has TRBV4-1 and TRBJ1-1, with 8 bases aligning to TRBD1. The CDR3 consists of 17 residues. Trimming took 3 bases from V and 0 from J; bases not matched to a gene: 9. From germline, CDR1 is MGHRA and CDR2 YSYEKL. The CDR3 nucleotides read TGCGCCAGCAGCCACCACCCTCAGGGGGCATTGAACACTGAAGCTTTCTTT. It yields the protein CASSHHPQGALNTEAFF.

This chain connects TRBV11-3 to TRBJ2-1; the match to TRBD2 covers 8 bases. Trimming at V came to 4 bases and at J to 7 bases, leaving 3 bases not matched to a gene. There are 13 residues in the CDR3. CDR1 is SGHNT, CDR2 YENEEA, per germline. In DNA, the CDR3 is TGTGCCAGCAGCTCGGGAGGGTGGAATGAGCAGTTCTTC. Its translation: CASSSGGWNEQFF.

J is TRBJ1-5 and V is TRBV5-5; D uncertain. The germline V gene has CDR1 SGHKS and CDR2 YYEKEE (reference sequence). Trimming took 4 bases from V and 8 from J, leaving 19 bases between them. This CDR3 comprises 15 residues. This CDR3 reads CASSPGELLLKPQHF. CDR3 coding DNA: TGTGCCAGCAGCCCCGGGGAGCTTCTGTTAAAGCCCCAGCATTTT. The full variable domain, its missing parts supplied by reference TRBV5-5 and TRBJ1-5, is DAGVTQSPTHLIKTRGQQVTLRCSPISGHKSVSWYQQVLGQGPQFIFQYYEKEERGRGNFPDRFSARQFPNYSSELNVNALLLGDSALYLCASSPGELLLKPQHFGDGTRLSIL.

This clone was detected only a few times. The chain links TRBV30 to TRBJ2-3, with 12 bases fitting TRBD2. Germline V gene lookup returns CDR1 GTSNPN and CDR2 SVGIG (reference sequence). With V trimmed by 2 bases and J by 14 bases, 14 bases remained unmatched. This CDR3 is built from 15 residues. DNA for the CDR3: TGTGCCTGGAGTCAAAAAGGGCTAGCGGGGGGGCGGGGGTATTTT. This encodes CAWSQKGLAGGRGYF.

The chain joins TRBV6-4 to TRBJ2-7, with 15 bases fitting TRBD2. Germline assignment: CDR1 MRHNA and CDR2 SNTAGT. The length of the CDR3 is 19 residues. V lost 8 bases and J lost 4; bases outside the gene matches: 18. The CDR3 nucleotides are TGTGCCAGCGGAAACCCCCGGACTAGCGGGAGGGCCGTACCTTACGAGCAGTACTTC. Translating it yields CASGNPRTSGRAVPYEQYF.

This chain links TRBV27 with TRBJ1-6; 7 bases line up with TRBD1. Per germline, CDR1 MNHEY and CDR2 SMNVEV (reference sequence). The CDR3 contains 16 residues. With V trimmed by 2 bases and J by 5 bases, 6 bases remained unmatched. DNA of the CDR3: TGTGCCAGCAGTTTAATGGGACAGAGGAATAATTCACCCCTCCACTTT. Encoded protein: CASSLMGQRNNSPLHF.

This chain connects TRBV7-8 to TRBJ2-7; 7 bases align to TRBD2. V gave up 1 base and J gave up 6 bases; unmatched junction bases: 9. The CDR3 sequence is 15 residues long. Germline V gene lookup returns CDR1 SGHVS and CDR2 FQNEAQ. CDR3 nucleotide sequence: TGTGCCAGCAGCTTAGAGCTAGCGGAAGACAGCGAGCAGTACTTC. Translating gives CASSLELAEDSEQYF.

This sequence joins TRBV6-1 and TRBJ1-1, with D possibly TRBD1 on 6 matching bases. The germline V gene has CDR1 MNHNS and CDR2 SASEGT. This CDR3 has 15 residues. V was pared by 6 bases and J by 2 bases, with 16 bases between. For the CDR3, the DNA is TGTGCCAGCAGGGAGACAGGTTTTTCAAACACTGAAGCTTTCTTT. Protein product: CASRETGFSNTEAFF.

V and J are TRBV7-2 and TRBJ2-7; D gene ambiguous. Germline V gene sequence: CDR1 SGHTA, CDR2 FQGNSA. The CDR3 has 13 residues. Between the trimmed V and J ends, which lost 3 bases and 2 bases, there was a span of 8 bases. CDR3 sequence (DNA): TGTGCCAGCAGCTTTCCAGGTCCCTACGAGCAGTACTTC. Amino acids: CASSFPGPYEQYF.

This chain links TRBV5-1 with TRBJ1-2, with TRBD1 as a possible D gene (6 bases). Germline V gives CDR1 SGHRS, CDR2 YFSETQ. Between the trimmed V and J ends, which lost 7 bases and 2 bases, there was a span of 15 bases. The CDR3 consists of 14 residues. The CDR3 sequence: CASGTGQGNYGYTF. CDR3 nucleotide sequence: TGCGCCAGCGGCACAGGGCAAGGGAACTATGGCTACACCTTC.

The chain recombines TRBV5-4 with TRBJ2-7, with a weak D call TRBD2 (6 bases). The V end lost 3 bases, the J end lost 4 bases, and 11 bases lay between the germline ends. The germline V gene has CDR1 SGHNT and CDR2 YYREEE (reference sequence). The CDR3 is made up of 13 amino acids. The CDR3 region is CASSSGLNYEQYF. The CDR3 region has the DNA TGTGCCAGCAGCTCAGGACTAAATTACGAGCAGTACTTC.

V usage is TRBV11-3 and J usage is TRBJ1-1, with D unclear. The V end was cut by 1 base, the J end by 1 base, with 4 bases between. The CDR3 contains 13 residues. CDR1 and CDR2 from the germline V gene are SGHNT and YENEEA. CDR3 DNA: TGTGCCAGCAGCTTAGCTACGAACACTGAAGCTTTCTTT. Its translation: CASSLATNTEAFF.